One sample yielded the 13 T cell receptor beta chains listed below, sequenced in a study of human T cells and chemical hapten exposure. TCRdb fed the RACE reads into MiXCR, producing one record per CDR3 protein. The data contain just over 350,000 distinct CDR3 sequences, over 6% of them singletons. Indicated time point: patch test 2, 6 weeks after DPC sensitization. Treatment reported: therapeutic diphenylcyclopropenone sensitization with weekly scalp DPC. The sequencing used whole blood, collected in connection with sensitization to the hapten diphenylcyclopropenone (DPC). Source of these receptors: a woman in her late teens or twenties with alopecia areata. Some clones in this sample may be carry-over from other donors' samples.

This clonotype has just a few counts. The V call is TRBV7-2, the J call TRBJ2-3; D remains ambiguous. Germline CDR1 reads SGHTA; CDR2 reads FQGNSA. Trimming removed 0 bases at V and 0 bases at J, with 7 bases between. The length of the CDR3 is 15 residues. The CDR3 loop reads CASSLAWASTDTQYF. CDR3 in DNA: TGTGCCAGCAGCTTAGCGTGGGCCAGCACAGATACGCAGTATTTT.

The chain uses TRBV28 and TRBJ2-3; 8 nucleotides match TRBD2. V shed 7 bases, J shed 2 bases, and the junction held 11 bases outside the gene matches. This CDR3 region has 16 residues. Looked up from germline, CDR1 is MDHEN and CDR2 is SYDVKM. CDR3 bases: TGTGCCAGCACCCCTGGATTAGCGGGGAACACAGATACGCAGTATTTT. Residues: CASTPGLAGNTDTQYF.

This clonotype has at least ten counts. The gene calls are TRBV7-4 and TRBJ2-1; D gene unclear. CDR3 length: 12 amino acids. Germline lookup yields CDR1 SGHVT and CDR2 SQSDAQ. V dropped 5 bases and J dropped 8 bases, with 10 bases sitting between them. The CDR3 DNA is TGTGCCAGCAGCCCCCGCAGCTATGAGCAGTTCTTC. Its protein product is CASSPRSYEQFF.

This clonotype was found a few times. The chain recombines TRBV27 with TRBJ1-2; D is unclear. V shed 4 bases and J shed 6 bases, with 12 bases lying between them. The CDR3 is 13 residues long. The germline gives CDR1 MNHEY, CDR2 SMNVEV (reference sequence). Here the CDR3 reads CASSSGALHGYTF. CDR3 sequence (DNA): TGTGCCAGCAGTTCAGGAGCCCTTCATGGCTACACCTTC.

The sample holds many counts of this clonotype. V is TRBV7-9 and J is TRBJ1-1; 12 positions match TRBD1. Germline loops: CDR1 SEHNR, CDR2 FQNEAQ (reference sequence). After removal of 5 bases from V and 3 bases from J, the junction contained 7 bases not matched to a gene. The CDR3 consists of 16 residues. CDR3 coding DNA: TGTGCCAGCAGCCCTATGGGACAGGGGGCGGACACTGAAGCTTTCTTT. Amino acids: CASSPMGQGADTEAFF.

Ten or more counts support this clonotype. The chain links TRBV6-5 to TRBJ1-5; D call uncertain. The CDR3 length is 15 residues. V was clipped by 0 bases and J by 2 bases, with 8 bases between them. Germline CDR1 and CDR2: MNHEY and SVGAGI. The CDR3 reads CASSYSGNGNQPQHF. The CDR3 region has the DNA TGTGCCAGCAGTTACTCAGGGAACGGCAATCAGCCCCAGCATTTT.

This sequence joins TRBV3-1 and TRBJ2-7, with D tentatively TRBD1 (5 bases). Trimming cost V 4 bases and J 1 base, with 11 bases left between them. This CDR3 is 14 amino acids long. CDR1 LGHDT and CDR2 YNNKEL come from the germline V gene (reference sequence). CDR3 in amino acids: CASSRQDTSYEQYF. CDR3 nucleotides: TGTGCCAGCAGCCGCCAGGACACTTCCTACGAGCAGTACTTC.

Here the CDR3 reads CSVATGQGSAGELFF. CDR3 in DNA: TGCAGCGTCGCGACGGGACAGGGAAGTGCCGGGGAGCTGTTTTTT. The chain carries TRBV29-1 and TRBJ2-2; 9 bases fit TRBD1. Looked up from germline, CDR1 is SQVTM and CDR2 is ANQGSEA. The ends lost 6 bases at V and 6 bases at J; junction bases unmatched: 11. This CDR3 is 15 amino acids long.

This rearrangement joins TRBV11-3 to TRBJ1-1; D is possibly TRBD1 (5 bases). The CDR3 sequence is 14 residues long. Germline-derived CDR1 and CDR2 are SGHNT and YENEEA. Trimming removed 1 base from V and 1 base from J, with 7 bases in between. The CDR3 DNA is TGTGCCAGCAGCTTAGTAGGGGAGAACACTGAAGCTTTCTTT. Its translation: CASSLVGENTEAFF.

This clonotype occurred a few times. V gene TRBV6-2 or TRBV6-3 combines with J gene TRBJ2-3; 7 nucleotides line up with TRBD2. Trimming cost V 6 bases and J 5 bases; bases outside gene matches: 8. Looked up from germline, CDR1 is MNHEY and CDR2 is SVGEGT. This CDR3 is 14 amino acids long. The CDR3 sequence: CASRAGTTQDTQYF. The CDR3 DNA follows: TGTGCCAGCAGGGCCGGGACTACTCAAGATACGCAGTATTTT.

The chain joins TRBV5-1 to TRBJ1-1; 9 nucleotides agree with TRBD1. Germline trimming cut 4 bases from V and 3 bases from J; bases unmatched to any gene: 4. Per germline, CDR1 SGHRS and CDR2 YFSETQ. CDR3 length: 14 residues. This chain's CDR3 is CASSKRTGDTEAFF. In DNA, the CDR3 is TGCGCCAGCAGCAAACGGACAGGGGACACTGAAGCTTTCTTT.

This clonotype was recorded a few times. The rearrangement joins TRBV9 to TRBJ2-2, with 9 nucleotides matching TRBD2. The CDR3 has 16 residues. The junction had 6 bases not matched to a gene; V was cut back by 4 bases and J by 2 bases. In germline, CDR1 is SGDLS, CDR2 YYNGEE. The DNA for the CDR3 is TGTGCCAGCAGCTCGCGACTAGCGGCAAACACCGGGGAGCTGTTTTTT. This translates into CASSSRLAANTGELFF.

The CDR3 loop reads CSARRWTRSYEQYF. In nucleotides, the CDR3 is TGCAGTGCTAGACGATGGACAAGAAGCTACGAGCAGTACTTC. The chain carries TRBV20-1 and TRBJ2-7, with D possibly matching TRBD1 (5 bases). V lost 2 bases and J lost 3, with 14 bases in between. The CDR3 has 14 amino acids. Germline loops: CDR1 DFQATT, CDR2 SNEGSKA (reference sequence).